This T cell receptor beta chain was sequenced for a study of early stage breast cancer tumors (dated by TCRdb to 2016 to 2017). Study-wide context: Of the 16 invasive breast tumors, about a dozen were found to be estrogen receptor-positive, progesterone receptor-positive and HER2-negative. A total of 2.7 million or so templates, representing almost 1,100,000 unique clonotypes, were detected across all samples. On average, each sample had roughly 10-fold read coverage. About 70% of the 12 ER+/PR+/HER2- tumors were invasive ductal carcinomas, while the other four were invasive lobular carcinomas.

Each sample was amplified in two independent genomic DNA replicates, using around 0.55 ug for blood and approximately 1.6 ug for tumor or normal breast. TCRB sequencing of genomic DNA was carried out with the ImmunoSeq Intro kit according to the manufacturer's instructions. For absolute quantification, the approximately 30-cycle multiplex PCR included proprietary primers along with spike-in control sequences. Single-end 150-bp reads were used to sequence an 87-bp fragment spanning the CDR3 plus the flanking V and J genes. Seven samples, each with two replicates, were multiplexed per lane of an Illumina MiSeq using version 3.0 chemistry. On the study's bioinformatics: The vendor's proprietary pipeline processed the raw data and merged both replicates into a single result for each sample. A clonotype was defined as productive rearrangements that share the same V-gene family, CDR3 amino acid sequence and J-gene segment. Clonality was computed as 1 minus the normalized Shannon entropy (Pielou evenness) of TCRB abundances. To estimate T cell density, the total number of templates was divided by the input cell count, which was inferred from how much DNA went in. Recon was used with default parameters to estimate total repertoire diversity and clonality. A clonotype was considered tumor-enriched if its abundance in tumor exceeded 0.1% and was at least 32-fold higher than its abundance in normal breast. TCRdb mirrors the immuneACCESS table, restricted to in-frame sequences. Some clones are absent from its copies; in checked studies, under half trace to an unresolved V gene, and the reason for the others is unknown. That table furnishes V, J and clone size, whereas the DNA furnished D and trimming. A total of approximately 9,300 clones appear in this sample, over 70% of them only once. The ten largest clones add up to 7% to 9% of the sample.

Broad study findings and their caveats: Sequencing bulk genomic DNA from unsorted cells could not capture chain pairing or functional markers like CD4, CD8 and FOXP3. Analysis by tumor subtype was prevented by the small cohort size. Compared with adjacent normal breast tissue, tumors had about 2.5-fold higher T cell density and higher clonality. Enriched TCRB sequences shared across patients were mostly commonly generated sequences, unlikely to play an important role in the tumor microenvironment. Greater similarity was observed between blood and normal breast repertoires than between blood and tumor repertoires, and tumor was distinguished from normal in about 85% of the 16 patients when each tissue was compared with blood.

In the case of this clone: Its target antigen remains unknown. One base away there is no much larger clone; base qualities are not given.

Trimming leaves V shorter by 3 bases and J shorter by 1 base, with the junction holding 5 bases beyond the gene matches. The CDR3 runs 16 amino acids, cysteine and phenylalanine included. This entry keeps only the CDR3 DNA: 48 bases, framed from base 1. CDR1 and CDR2 are drawn from the germline V gene (reference sequence): SGHNT, YYREEE. Taken from about 2-4 cm away from the tumor, the adjacent normal breast tissue was rinsed with PBS and kept in prechilled RNAlater. Because normal breast tissue has high lipid content and low cell density, roughly 90-310 mg of normal breast tissue was often needed to obtain enough DNA. The study profiled bulk TCR beta-chain repertoires in matched peripheral blood, tumor and adjacent normal breast tissue taken from fewer than 20 patients with early-stage breast cancer. The Qiagen AllPrep DNA/RNA Mini kit was used for genomic DNA extraction.

This chain joins TRBV5-4 to TRBJ2-2; 8 of the junction bases match TRBD1. This TCR derives from a middle-aged person with breast cancer. Sequencing was done on a sample of normal breast tissue next to the tumor. CDR3 loop: CASSSPGTGNTGELFF. Here is the DNA: TGTGCCAGCAGCTCCCCCGGGACAGGGAACACCGGGGAGCTGTTTTTT.